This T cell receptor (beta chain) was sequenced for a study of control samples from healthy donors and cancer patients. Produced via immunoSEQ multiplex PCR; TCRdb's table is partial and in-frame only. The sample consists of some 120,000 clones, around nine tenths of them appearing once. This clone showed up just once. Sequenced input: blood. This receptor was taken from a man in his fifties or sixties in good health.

The CDR3 DNA reads TGTGCCAGCAGCGGGGGGACAGCCAAAAACATTCAGTACTTC. Amino acids: CASSGGTAKNIQYF. This chain joins TRBV9 and TRBJ2-4; D is possibly TRBD1 or TRBD2 (5 bases each). The CDR3 sequence is 14 residues long. V was pared by 3 bases and J by 0 bases, with 7 bases between. Germline-derived CDR1 and CDR2 are SGDLS and YYNGEE.